This TCR beta chain was retrieved from a study of T cells in localized non-small cell lung cancer. Germline CDR1 is SGDLS and CDR2 is YYNGEE. CDR3 length equals 13 residues. Trimming removed 4 bases at V and 0 bases at J, with 7 bases between. Produced via immunoSEQ multiplex PCR; TCRdb's table is partial and in-frame only. In the table there are about 1,100 clones, roughly a quarter of which are singletons. On this clone itself: Its antigen remains unidentified.

General observations from the study: Median detection of top 100 tumor clones in adjacent lung was over 45 clones.

The source material was normal lung tissue next to the tumor, sampled before any cancer treatment. The V and J genes are TRBV9 and TRBJ1-1; D ambiguous. This TCR was recovered from a male donor at least 60 years old with stage I lung adenocarcinoma. The DNA for the CDR3 is TGTGCCAGCAGCTTTAGCCTGAACACTGAAGCTTTCTTT. It translates to CASSFSLNTEAFF. Full variable domain (remainder filled in from reference TRBV9 and TRBJ1-1): DSGVTQTPKHLITATGQRVTLRCSPRSGDLSVYWYQQSLDQGLQFLIQYYNGEERAKGNILERFSAQQFPDLHSELNLSSLELGDSALYFCASSFSLNTEAFFGQGTRLTVV.